A selection of T cell receptor beta chains follows, all from one sample in a study of T-cell reconstitution after alpha-beta-depleted transplantation in children. One entry per CDR3 protein results from TCRdb running MiXCR on the PCR reads. The repertoire holds a few hundred thousand distinct CDR3 sequences, with around 10% as singletons. The specimen comprised PBMCs from the stem cell graft donor, sampled from the stem cell graft. All receptors derive from a human donor who donated a stem cell graft to a child with acute lymphoblastic leukemia. The CDR3 runs from the conserved cysteine through the conserved F or W. The order of the fields is clone size, V gene, D gene, J gene, CDR3 DNA, CDR3 protein. D genes are given only for firm matches. Clone sizes are given selectively: once, few, many, or a class where the clone is expanded.

>many|TRBV5-8|TRBD1|TRBJ2-5
TGTGCCAGCAGCCGGGACAGGGGTGAGACCCAGTACTTC
CASSRDRGETQYF
>many|TRBV4-2|TRBD2|TRBJ2-3
TGTGCCAGCAGCCAACCAAAGCGGGGGGGCCTTGACACAGATACGCAGTATTTT
CASSQPKRGGLDTDTQYF
>few|TRBV20-1|TRBD1|TRBJ1-2
TGCAGTGCTAGGGGGGACAGGCTAGACTATGGCTACACCTTC
CSARGDRLDYGYTF
>many|TRBV29-1|TRBD1|TRBJ1-2
TGCAGCGTTGAATCCCAGGGGGCGCAACATGGCTACACCTTC
CSVESQGAQHGYTF
>NA|TRBV6-2/TRBV6-3|NA|TRBJ2-7
TGTGCCAGCACCGGCCAGGGATTACCCTACGAGCAGTACTTC
CASTGQGLPYEQYF
>many|TRBV27|NA|TRBJ2-3
TGTGCCAGCAGTACTACGGGACACCCCACAGATACGCAGTATTTT
CASSTTGHPTDTQYF
>few|TRBV12-3/TRBV12-4|NA|TRBJ2-4
TGTGCCAGCAGTTTGACAGAACAAAACATTCAGTACTTC
CASSLTEQNIQYF
>NA|TRBV7-6|TRBD2|TRBJ2-2
TGTGCCAGCAGCGGGAGGGAGACCGGGGAGCTGTTTTTT
CASSGRETGELFF
>many|TRBV3-1|TRBD2|TRBJ2-1
TGTGCCAGCAGCCAGGGGCGGGGGGGCGGAAATGAGCAGTTCTTC
CASSQGRGGGNEQFF
>NA|TRBV12-5|TRBD1|TRBJ2-7
TGTGTTAGTGGTCAAATACAGGGGGGCGAGCAGTACTTC
CVSGQIQGGEQYF
>many|TRBV6-5|NA|TRBJ2-5
TGTGCCAGCAGTTACTCGCTCCAACAGAAGACCCAGTACTTC
CASSYSLQQKTQYF
>many|TRBV5-1|NA|TRBJ1-2
TGCGCCAGCAGCTTGCCCCCCCTAGAGGGCTACACCTTC
CASSLPPLEGYTF
>NA|TRBV6-2/TRBV6-3|NA|TRBJ1-1
TGTGCCAGCAGTTACTCAGCAGGGGCGCTTACTGAAGCTTTCTTT
CASSYSAGALTEAFF
>NA|TRBV4-2|NA|TRBJ2-7
TGTGCCAGCAGCCAAGTGGATGGGAGCTCCTACGAGCAGTACTTC
CASSQVDGSSYEQYF
>NA|TRBV20-1|NA|TRBJ2-7
TGCAGTGCTAGAGATTGGGACGCCCTCCCGCAGTACTTC
CSARDWDALPQYF
>many|TRBV19|TRBD2|TRBJ2-1
TGTGCCAGTAGTAGCCCTAGCGGGGGGGCGGATGAGCAGTTCTTC
CASSSPSGGADEQFF
>many|TRBV12-3/TRBV12-4|NA|TRBJ2-7
TGTGCCAGCAGTTTAGTGGGGGGCTCTAGGGAGCAGTACTTC
CASSLVGGSREQYF
>many|TRBV7-9|NA|TRBJ1-3
TGTGCCAGCAGCTTACCCGGGGGCGGGAACACCATATATTTT
CASSLPGGGNTIYF
>few|TRBV12-3/TRBV12-4|NA|TRBJ1-6
TGTGCCAGCAATGAAGGGTTTAATTCACCCCTCCACTTT
CASNEGFNSPLHF
>NA|TRBV21-1|NA|TRBJ1-1
TGTGCCAGCAATTCAAGGGGGGCGAACACTGAAGCTTTCTTT
CASNSRGANTEAFF
>NA|TRBV9|TRBD1|TRBJ1-2
TGTGCCAGCAGCGTAGAAGGGACAGGGGCACAACCCTATGGCTACACCTTC
CASSVEGTGAQPYGYTF
>few|TRBV29-1|NA|TRBJ1-2
TGCAGCGTTGAAAGGACAGATTATGGCTACACCTTC
CSVERTDYGYTF
>NA|TRBV20-1|TRBD1|TRBJ1-5
TGCAGTGCTAGCCAGGGGGCCCCAACCACTCAGCCCCAGCATTTT
CSASQGAPTTQPQHF
>few|TRBV5-1|TRBD1|TRBJ1-1
TGCGCCAGCAGCTTGGCAGACAGGGGATACACTGAAGCTTTCTTT
CASSLADRGYTEAFF
>NA|TRBV6-2/TRBV6-3|NA|TRBJ2-1
TGTGCCAGCAGCCAGGGGACCTCCAATGAGCAGTTCTTC
CASSQGTSNEQFF
>many|TRBV15|NA|TRBJ1-6
TGTGCCACCAGCAGAGATTTGGGAGGTCTAAATTCACCCCTCCACTTT
CATSRDLGGLNSPLHF
>few|TRBV5-1|NA|TRBJ2-2
TGCGCCAGCAGCCCTAAGGTCGGGCCCTCAGACACCGGGGAGCTGTTTTTT
CASSPKVGPSDTGELFF
>many|TRBV27|TRBD2|TRBJ2-3
TGTGCCAGCGGTACTCCTAGCGGGGGGTACACAGATACGCAGTATTTT
CASGTPSGGYTDTQYF
>few|TRBV5-1|TRBD1|TRBJ1-2
TGCGCCAGCAGCTCAGGACAGGGAACATTCTATGGCTACACCTTC
CASSSGQGTFYGYTF
>few|TRBV7-2|TRBD2|TRBJ2-5
TGTGCCAGCAGCCGACGACTAGCGTTAGAGACCCAGTACTTC
CASSRRLALETQYF
>many|TRBV3-1|TRBD1|TRBJ1-2
TGTGCCAGCAGCCTCTCCCCGCGGGGGACAGGGAATACTAACTATGGCTACACCTTC
CASSLSPRGTGNTNYGYTF
>many|TRBV7-9|NA|TRBJ1-2
TGTGCCAGCAGCTTAGTTCGGGCAGAGTATGGCTACACCTTC
CASSLVRAEYGYTF
>many|TRBV5-1|TRBD1|TRBJ1-2
TGCGCCAGCAGCCCCCGGGACAGGGGGCGCGGATATGGCTACACCTTC
CASSPRDRGRGYGYTF
>NA|TRBV18|TRBD2|TRBJ2-7
TGTGCCAGCTCACCACCCCTCCAGCGGGGGGGCGTCTACGAGCAGTACTTC
CASSPPLQRGGVYEQYF
>NA|TRBV20-1|NA|TRBJ1-5
TGCAGTGCTAGAGCAGGAGGATACAATCAGCCCCAGCATTTT
CSARAGGYNQPQHF
>few|TRBV11-2|TRBD2|TRBJ2-3
TGTGCCAGCAGCTTATTTCCTAGCGGGCGCACAGATACGCAGTATTTT
CASSLFPSGRTDTQYF
>many|TRBV20-1|TRBD1|TRBJ1-4
TGCAGTGCAGTACAGGGGGCCGGCGGAAAACTGTTTTTT
CSAVQGAGGKLFF
>few|TRBV20-1|NA|TRBJ1-5
TGCAGTGCTAGAGTTGGGGGGAGGAACTATCAGCCCCAGCATTTT
CSARVGGRNYQPQHF
>many|TRBV12-3/TRBV12-4|NA|TRBJ2-3
TGTGCCAGCAGCCTATGGGGGGCCACCACAGATACGCAGTATTTT
CASSLWGATTDTQYF
>NA|TRBV4-3|NA|TRBJ2-7
TGCGCCAGCAGCCAGGAAAAACAGGGCTCCGAGCAGTACTTC
CASSQEKQGSEQYF
>few|TRBV12-5|TRBD1|TRBJ2-1
TGTGCTAGTGGTTTGGGGCAGGGGGACAATGAGCAGTTCTTC
CASGLGQGDNEQFF
>many|TRBV10-2|TRBD2|TRBJ2-2
TGCGCCAGCAGTGAGTCGGTGTCGGGACTAGCGGGGGCGAACACCGGGGAGCTGTTTTTT
CASSESVSGLAGANTGELFF
>many|TRBV7-2|NA|TRBJ2-2
TGTGCCAGCAGCGGCAGCGGGAACACCGGGGAGCTGTTTTTT
CASSGSGNTGELFF
>few|TRBV5-1|NA|TRBJ2-5
TGCGCCAGCAGCTTCAACTGGGCTGGGCGGGAGACCCAGTACTTC
CASSFNWAGRETQYF
>many|TRBV4-1|NA|TRBJ2-1
TGCGCCAGCAGTGAAACGAATGAGCAGTTCTTC
CASSETNEQFF
>NA|TRBV18|NA|TRBJ2-3
TGTGCCAGCTCCCGCCAGGGAGGCACAGATACGCAGTATTTT
CASSRQGGTDTQYF
>NA|TRBV11-2|NA|TRBJ1-3
TGTGCCAGCAGCCCAACGTGGACAGCGAGAGGCTCTGGAAACACCATATATTTT
CASSPTWTARGSGNTIYF
>many|TRBV4-2|NA|TRBJ2-7
TGTGCCAGCAGCCAAGATACGGGGGAGCAGTACTTC
CASSQDTGEQYF
>NA|TRBV7-8|NA|TRBJ2-7
TGTGCCAGCAGCCCGAGGGCAGGGAACCTCCACGAGCAGTACTTC
CASSPRAGNLHEQYF
>many|TRBV5-1|TRBD2|TRBJ2-3
TGCGCCAGCAGCTTAAGGACTAGCGGGGAGGGGACGCAGTATTTT
CASSLRTSGEGTQYF
>many|TRBV11-2|NA|TRBJ1-5
TGTGCCAGCAGCTTAGAATTAGGGGGGCATAGCAATCAGCCCCAGCATTTT
CASSLELGGHSNQPQHF
>few|TRBV20-1|TRBD1|TRBJ2-1
TGCAGTGCCTCCGGCTCGGGGACAGGTAGAAATGAGCAGTTCTTC
CSASGSGTGRNEQFF
>few|TRBV10-2|NA|TRBJ2-2
TGCGCCAGCAGTGAGGGCCCGAACACCGGGGAGCTGTTTTTT
CASSEGPNTGELFF
>NA|TRBV13|NA|TRBJ1-2
TGTGCCAGCAGCCCATGGGCCGGGACAACTCTGGGCGATGGCTACACCTTC
CASSPWAGTTLGDGYTF
>NA|TRBV12-3/TRBV12-4|NA|TRBJ1-1
TGTGCCAGCAGCCGGACAGCTACGATGAACACTGAAGCTTTCTTT
CASSRTATMNTEAFF
>many|TRBV5-5|NA|TRBJ2-3
TGTGCCAGCAGCTTATCAGATACGCAGTATTTT
CASSLSDTQYF
>few|TRBV18|TRBD1|TRBJ1-5
TGTGCCAGCTCACCACAACCCGGACAGGGTAATCAGCCCCAGCATTTT
CASSPQPGQGNQPQHF